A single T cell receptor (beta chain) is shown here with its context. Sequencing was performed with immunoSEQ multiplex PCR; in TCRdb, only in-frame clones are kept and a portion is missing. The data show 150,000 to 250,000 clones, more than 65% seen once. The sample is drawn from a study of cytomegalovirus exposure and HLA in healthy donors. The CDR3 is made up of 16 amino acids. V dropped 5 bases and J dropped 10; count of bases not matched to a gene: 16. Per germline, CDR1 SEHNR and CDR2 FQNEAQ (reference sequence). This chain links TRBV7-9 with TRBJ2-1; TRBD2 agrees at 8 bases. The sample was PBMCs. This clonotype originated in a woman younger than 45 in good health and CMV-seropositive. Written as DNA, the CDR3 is TGTGCCAGCAGCCCTCTCGGTACGCGGGGGGAGGTGGAGCAGTTCTTC. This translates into CASSPLGTRGEVEQFF.